This is a list of T cell receptor beta chains from one sample in a study of T cells in Graves' hyperthyroidism and ophthalmopathy. MiXCR, applied by TCRdb to the multiplex PCR reads, yields one record per CDR3 protein. The sample lists hundreds of thousands of distinct CDR3 sequences; 14% to 15% were seen once. The source material was blood. Receptor source: a man in his late teens or twenties with Graves' ophthalmopathy. Each CDR3 is given with its conserved first and last residue. The D gene is left open where the match is weak. Clone size appears in some rows only: once, few, many, or a class for an expanded clone.

cdr3_aa cdr3_nt j_call v_call d_call clone_size
CASSEGLADEQFF TGTGCCAGCAGTGAAGGGCTAGCCGATGAGCAGTTCTTC TRBJ2-1 TRBV6-1 . many
CASSPMADVSPLHF TGTGCCAGCTCACCTATGGCAGATGTTTCACCCCTCCACTTT TRBJ1-6 TRBV18 . few
CASSYLAESQETQYF TGTGCCAGCAGCTACCTTGCGGAGTCCCAAGAGACCCAGTACTTC TRBJ2-5 TRBV5-6 . many
CASGLYGYTF TGTGCCTCAGGACTCTATGGCTACACCTTC TRBJ1-2 TRBV30 . many
CASSQQGARDNEQFF TGTGCCAGCAGCCAACAGGGGGCGAGGGACAATGAGCAGTTCTTC TRBJ2-1 TRBV7-9 TRBD1 many
CASTKTMNTEAFF TGTGCCAGCACTAAAACCATGAACACTGAAGCTTTCTTT TRBJ1-1 TRBV27 . many
CASSLSWREISYEQYF TGCGCCAGCAGCTTGTCTTGGCGGGAGATCTCCTACGAGCAGTACTTC TRBJ2-7 TRBV5-1 TRBD2 many
CATGKNTEAFF TGTGCGACGGGTAAGAACACTGAAGCTTTCTTT TRBJ1-1 TRBV30 . many
CASRQTGLYEQYF TGTGCCAGCAGGCAGACAGGGCTCTACGAGCAGTACTTC TRBJ2-7 TRBV5-8 TRBD1 .
CASSFTGLYGYTF TGTGCCAGCAGTTTCACAGGGCTGTATGGCTACACCTTC TRBJ1-2 TRBV27 . many
CASSRDGGNKYF TGCGCCAGCAGCCGGGATGGGGGCAACAAGTACTTC TRBJ2-5 TRBV5-1 . few
CASSLFAENEQYF TGTGCCAGCAGTTTATTTGCAGAGAACGAGCAGTACTTC TRBJ2-7 TRBV28 . .
CRVSPESEQFF TGCAGGGTCTCACCCGAAAGTGAGCAGTTCTTC TRBJ2-1 TRBV20-1 . few
CASSYTSGHRYNSPLHF TGTGCCAGCAGTTACACCTCGGGACATCGGTATAATTCACCCCTCCACTTT TRBJ1-6 TRBV6-6 . .
CSARARPDTQYF TGCAGTGCTAGAGCCCGCCCCGATACGCAGTATTTT TRBJ2-3 TRBV20-1 . many
CATSDSGRAYEQYF TGTGCCACCAGTGACTCGGGGAGGGCCTACGAGCAGTACTTC TRBJ2-7 TRBV24-1 TRBD2 many
CASSSSSGSYNEQYF TGCGCCAGCAGCTCCTCTAGCGGGAGCTACAATGAGCAGTACTTC TRBJ2-7 TRBV5-1 TRBD2 once
CATSREGDNSPLHF TGTGCCACCAGCAGAGAAGGGGACAATTCACCCCTCCACTTT TRBJ1-6 TRBV15 . .
CASSQGRTGEPYEQYF TGCGCCAGCAGCCAAGGTCGTACGGGAGAGCCTTACGAGCAGTACTTC TRBJ2-7 TRBV4-1 . many
CASSLQLGANYGYTF TGTGCCAGCAGTTTACAATTGGGGGCTAACTATGGCTACACCTTC TRBJ1-2 TRBV12-3/TRBV12-4 . few
CASNPGQGNYGYTF TGTGCCAGCAATCCGGGACAGGGGAACTATGGCTACACCTTC TRBJ1-2 TRBV25-1 TRBD1 .
CASSQASHMNTEAFF TGCGCCAGCAGCCAAGCCAGCCACATGAACACTGAAGCTTTCTTT TRBJ1-1 TRBV4-1 . many
CASSSPGGHGYTF TGTGCCAGCAGTTCACCAGGGGGCCATGGCTACACCTTC TRBJ1-2 TRBV12-3/TRBV12-4 TRBD1 many
CASSLRVGMNTEAFF TGTGCCAGCAGCCTTCGGGTAGGAATGAACACTGAAGCTTTCTTT TRBJ1-1 TRBV3-1 . many
CASSYDRGETEAFF TGTGCCAGCTCTTACGACAGGGGTGAAACTGAAGCTTTCTTT TRBJ1-1 TRBV18 TRBD1 .